This T cell receptor beta chain derives from a study of blood T cell repertoires in COVID-19. Study details: Samples of COVID-19 (acute and convalescent) were obtained from the United States, Italy and Spain. T cells, B-cell-depleted T cells, or PBMCs provided the cDNA or gDNA that served as material.

Germline lookup yields CDR1 SGHVS and CDR2 FNYEAQ. With V trimmed by 5 bases and J by 5 bases, 14 bases remained unmatched. The CDR3 is 17 residues long. The authors' processing: Researchers report that nucleated cell counts were estimated from reference gene primer amplification. This table comes from immunoSEQ multiplex PCR, and its TCRdb copy is limited to in-frame clones, with some not included. Clonal size and the V and J genes are those of that table, whereas D and trimming came from the DNA. Here the sample spans under 200,000 clones, around 80% being singletons. V and J are TRBV7-6 and TRBJ2-3, with 9 nucleotides matching TRBD2. The clonotype was recovered from a man in his sixties or seventies with active or convalescent COVID-19. Sequenced: peripheral blood. CDR3 sequence: CASSLPRGGGGEDTQYF. CDR3 DNA sequence: TGTGCCAGCAGCCTCCCTCGAGGTGGCGGGGGGGAAGATACGCAGTATTTT.